This note documents a single T cell receptor (beta chain) sequence. The entry originates in a study of T cells expressing NK-cell markers. Study-wide background: Sorted CD3+CD56+NKG2C+, CD3+CD56+NKG2C- and CD3+CD56-NKG2C+ T-cell subsets were beta-chain profiled.

TCRdb derives one entry per CDR3 protein from the 5' RACE reads, leaving out DNA. This repertoire includes about 430,000 distinct CDR3 sequences. Germline CDR1 SQVTM, CDR2 ANQGSEA. The length of the CDR3 is 14 residues. The V and J genes are TRBV29-1 and TRBJ2-7; TCRdb returns TRBD1, unconfirmable since there is no DNA. The sample was blood T cells: a sorted CD56 or NKG2C T cell subset, CD4+ or CD8+ T cells, or bulk PBMC T cells (not recorded which). The source of this sequence is a woman between 45 and 65 years old in good health. The CDR3 reads CSVVLGGFPYEQYF.